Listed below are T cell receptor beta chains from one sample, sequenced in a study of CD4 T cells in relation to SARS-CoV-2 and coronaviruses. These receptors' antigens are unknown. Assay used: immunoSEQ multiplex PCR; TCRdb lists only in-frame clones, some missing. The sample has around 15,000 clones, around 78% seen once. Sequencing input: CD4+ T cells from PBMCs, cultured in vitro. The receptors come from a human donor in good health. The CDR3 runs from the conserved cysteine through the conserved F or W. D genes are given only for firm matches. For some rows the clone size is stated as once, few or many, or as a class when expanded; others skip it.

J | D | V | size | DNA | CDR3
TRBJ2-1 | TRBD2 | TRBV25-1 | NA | TGTGCCAGCAGTGGACTGGGACTAGCGGGGGCGTACAATGAGCAGTTCTTC | CASSGLGLAGAYNEQFF
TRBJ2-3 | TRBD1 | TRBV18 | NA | TGTGCCAGCTCTCAAAACCCGCCGGGACAGAGCACAGATACGCAGTATTTT | CASSQNPPGQSTDTQYF
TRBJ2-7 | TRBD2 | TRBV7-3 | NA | TGTGCCAGCAGCTTACAGCGGGAGGGCTTTTACGAGCAGTACTTC | CASSLQREGFYEQYF
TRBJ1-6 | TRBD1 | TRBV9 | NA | TGTGCCAGCAGCCCCAGGGACAGCGTCAATTCACCCCTCCACTTT | CASSPRDSVNSPLHF
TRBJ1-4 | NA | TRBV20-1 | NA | TGCAGTGCTAGTCCAACTAATGAAAAACTGTTTTTT | CSASPTNEKLFF
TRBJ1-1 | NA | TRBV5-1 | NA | TGCGCCAGCAGCTTGGGAGGGGAGAACACTGAAGCTTTCTTT | CASSLGGENTEAFF
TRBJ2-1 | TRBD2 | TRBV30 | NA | TGTGCCTGGAGTATAACTAGCGGAGGGGTTAATGAGCAGTTCTTC | CAWSITSGGVNEQFF
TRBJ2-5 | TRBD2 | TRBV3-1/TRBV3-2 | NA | TGTGCCAGCAGCCATACTAGCGGGGAGGTCAGGACCCAGTACTTC | CASSHTSGEVRTQYF
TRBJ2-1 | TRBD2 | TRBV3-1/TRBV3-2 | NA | TGTGCCAGCAGGGGACTAGCTTACAATGAGCAGTTCTTC | CASRGLAYNEQFF
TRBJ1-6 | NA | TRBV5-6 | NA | TGTGCCAGCAGCTTGGATGTGAGCTCCTATAATTCACCCCTCCACTTT | CASSLDVSSYNSPLHF
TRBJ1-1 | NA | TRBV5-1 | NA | TGCGCCAGCAGCTTGACCACAGGGGAAGCTTTCTTT | CASSLTTGEAFF
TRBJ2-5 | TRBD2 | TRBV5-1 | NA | TGCGCCAGCAACATAGCGGGAGGGGCAGAGACCCAGTACTTC | CASNIAGGAETQYF
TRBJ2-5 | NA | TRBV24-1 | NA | TGTGCCACCAGTGATGGCAGTCAAGAGACCCAGTACTTC | CATSDGSQETQYF
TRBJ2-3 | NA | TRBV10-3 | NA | TGTGCCATCTGCGACGGGAACGGCGCAGATACGCAGTATTTT | CAICDGNGADTQYF
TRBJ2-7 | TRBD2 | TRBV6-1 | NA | TGTGCCAGCAGTGCAGGGACTAGCGGGAGCGGGAACGAGCAGTACTTC | CASSAGTSGSGNEQYF
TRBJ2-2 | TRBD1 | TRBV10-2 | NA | TGCGCCAGCAGGGTAGCCCCCGGGACAGGGAACACCGGGGAGCTGTTTTTT | CASRVAPGTGNTGELFF
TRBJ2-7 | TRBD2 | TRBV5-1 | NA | TGCGCCAGCAGCCAGAAGCGGGCGGGAGGTGGGGAGCAGTACTTC | CASSQKRAGGGEQYF
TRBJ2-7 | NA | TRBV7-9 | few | TGTGCCACCACCAAGGGTGGGGACGCCGAGCAGTACTTC | CATTKGGDAEQYF
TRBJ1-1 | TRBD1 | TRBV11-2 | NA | TGTGCCAGCAGCTTTGCGGGACAGATAAGGGCTGAAGCTTTCTTT | CASSFAGQIRAEAFF
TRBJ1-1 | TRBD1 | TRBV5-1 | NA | TGCGCCAGCAGGGAAACGGACAGGGGGGCCAGGACTGAAGCTTTCTTT | CASRETDRGARTEAFF
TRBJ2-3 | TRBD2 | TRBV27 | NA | TGTGCCAGCAGTTTGTCAGCGGGAGGGCCGAACACAGATACGCAGTATTTT | CASSLSAGGPNTDTQYF
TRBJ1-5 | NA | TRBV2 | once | TGTGCCAGCAGTGATGACATCTTCTATCAGCCCCAGCATTTT | CASSDDIFYQPQHF
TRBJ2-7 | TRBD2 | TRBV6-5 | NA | TGTGCCAGCAGTTATGGGCTAGCGGGAGCCTACGAGCAGTACTTC | CASSYGLAGAYEQYF
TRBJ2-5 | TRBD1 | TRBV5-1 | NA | TGCGCCAGCAGCCTGGGACAGATACAAGAGACCCAGTACTTC | CASSLGQIQETQYF
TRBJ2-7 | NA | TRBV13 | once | TGTGCCAGCAGCTTGACAGCCAAATCCACTTACGAGCAGTACTTC | CASSLTAKSTYEQYF
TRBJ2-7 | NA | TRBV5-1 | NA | TGCGCCAGCAGCTTCACAGTAACCTACGAGCAGTACTTC | CASSFTVTYEQYF
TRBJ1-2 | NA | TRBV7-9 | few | TGTGCCAGCAGCTTATCCATGGGACTGACCTATGGCTACACCTTC | CASSLSMGLTYGYTF
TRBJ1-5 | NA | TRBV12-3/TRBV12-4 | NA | TGTGCCAGCAGTTTGACAGGCAATCAGCCCCAGCATTTT | CASSLTGNQPQHF
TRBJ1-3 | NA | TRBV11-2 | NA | TGTGCCAGCAGCTTAACGAGGACACACTCTGGAAACACCATATATTTT | CASSLTRTHSGNTIYF
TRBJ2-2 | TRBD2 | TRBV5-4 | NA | TGTGCCAGCAGCTTGGAACTAGCGGGCCCCGGCGCCGGGGAGCTGTTTTTT | CASSLELAGPGAGELFF
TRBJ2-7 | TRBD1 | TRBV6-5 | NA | TGTGCCAGCAGTCCAAAAAGGCAGGGGGCGTCCGAGCAGTACTTC | CASSPKRQGASEQYF
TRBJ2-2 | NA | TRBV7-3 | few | TGTGCCAGCAGCTTACAACGGGAGTGGAACGGGGAGCTGTTTTTT | CASSLQREWNGELFF
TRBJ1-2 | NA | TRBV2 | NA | TGTGCCAGCAGTGACGCGAGGACGCCAAGTATCTATGGCTACACCTTC | CASSDARTPSIYGYTF
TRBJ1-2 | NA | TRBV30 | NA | TGTGCCTGGAGTCGGGGAACCAGGGACTATGGCTACACCTTC | CAWSRGTRDYGYTF
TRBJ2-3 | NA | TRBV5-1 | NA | TGCGCCAGCAGCCCCGCAGGGGCACTTGCAGATACGCAGTATTTT | CASSPAGALADTQYF
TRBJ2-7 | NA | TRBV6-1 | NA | TGTGCCAGCAGTGAAGGGCGGGAAGGCCTACCCCCTTTC | CASSEGREGLPPF